This record looks at one TCR beta chain sequence and its context. The data were obtained in a study of blood T cell repertoires in COVID-19. V trimming: 6 bases; J trimming: 7 bases; junction bases outside the gene matches: 25. This CDR3 is built from 19 residues. Germline V gives CDR1 SSHAT, CDR2 FNYEAQ (reference sequence). Only in-frame clones appear in the TCRdb table, and some are missing; sequencing was by immunoSEQ multiplex PCR. The data hold approximately 260,000 clones, with about nine tenths observed a single time. The sequenced sample was peripheral blood. The rearrangement uses TRBV7-7 and TRBJ2-5, with 8 bases matching TRBD2. The TCR comes from a woman aged 40 to 49 with acute or convalescent COVID-19. The CDR3 spells CASSQTPVAGPSVRGTQYF. In DNA, the CDR3 is TGTGCCAGCAGTCAAACCCCAGTAGCGGGGCCCTCTGTCCGGGGGACCCAGTACTTC.